The rows below give T cell receptor beta chains drawn from one sample of a study of radiotherapy plus CTLA-4 blockade in lung cancer. The data were produced by immunoSEQ multiplex PCR, yet TCRdb's version contains in-frame clones alone and is incomplete. The table has over 60,000 clones, roughly 87% seen once. The material was peripheral blood, obtained from a patient treated with radiotherapy plus ipilimumab. The origin of the receptors is a human donor with non-small cell lung cancer that progressed on radiotherapy plus ipilimumab. Each CDR3 is given with its conserved first and last residue. A D gene is named only where the DNA matches it firmly. Size is omitted from some rows. Given values are once, few, many or a class for expanded clones.

D gene: TRBD2
V gene: TRBV6-5
J gene: TRBJ2-7
clone size: NA
CDR3 protein: CASSGTSGSSYEQYF
CDR3 DNA: TGTGCCAGCAGTGGGACTAGCGGGAGCTCCTACGAGCAGTACTTC

D gene: TRBD2
V gene: TRBV2
J gene: TRBJ2-1
clone size: NA
CDR3 protein: CASSEGFSGSGLFYEQFF
CDR3 DNA: TGTGCCAGCAGTGAAGGTTTTAGCGGGAGTGGTCTTTTTTATGAGCAGTTCTTC

D gene: NA
V gene: TRBV13
J gene: TRBJ1-1
clone size: NA
CDR3 protein: CASSLDQSEAFF
CDR3 DNA: TGTGCCAGCAGCTTAGATCAGTCTGAAGCTTTCTTT

D gene: TRBD2
V gene: TRBV5-1
J gene: TRBJ2-1
clone size: NA
CDR3 protein: CASSFGTSGSSEQFF
CDR3 DNA: TGCGCCAGCAGCTTCGGGACTAGCGGGAGTAGTGAGCAGTTCTTC

D gene: TRBD2
V gene: TRBV27
J gene: TRBJ2-7
clone size: NA
CDR3 protein: CASSLSALAGGRSYEQYF
CDR3 DNA: TGTGCCAGCAGTTTATCGGCACTAGCGGGAGGCCGCTCCTACGAGCAGTACTTC

D gene: NA
V gene: TRBV2
J gene: TRBJ1-2
clone size: NA
CDR3 protein: CAIPSGPLTFGGKDYGYTF
CDR3 DNA: TGTGCCATCCCCTCGGGACCTCTAACTTTTGGGGGGAAGGACTATGGCTACACCTTC

D gene: NA
V gene: TRBV4-2
J gene: TRBJ1-2
clone size: NA
CDR3 protein: CASSQDKATGANYGYTF
CDR3 DNA: TGTGCCAGCAGCCAAGATAAGGCCACAGGAGCTAACTATGGCTACACCTTC

D gene: NA
V gene: TRBV2
J gene: TRBJ1-1
clone size: NA
CDR3 protein: CASSAGPQGTEAFF
CDR3 DNA: TGTGCCAGCAGTGCCGGGCCCCAGGGCACTGAAGCTTTCTTT

D gene: NA
V gene: TRBV9
J gene: TRBJ2-5
clone size: NA
CDR3 protein: CASSVTGTEGETQYF
CDR3 DNA: TGTGCCAGCAGCGTAACCGGAACAGAGGGGGAGACCCAGTACTTC

D gene: NA
V gene: TRBV5-6
J gene: TRBJ1-5
clone size: NA
CDR3 protein: CASSLQGNQPQHF
CDR3 DNA: TGTGCCAGCAGCTTGCAGGGAAATCAGCCCCAGCATTTT

D gene: TRBD2
V gene: TRBV5-1
J gene: TRBJ2-2
clone size: once
CDR3 protein: CASSLAQREELFF
CDR3 DNA: TGCGCCAGCAGCTTGGCCCAGCGGGAGGAGCTGTTTTTT

D gene: TRBD2
V gene: TRBV5-4
J gene: TRBJ2-5
clone size: NA
CDR3 protein: CASKGLAGGRETQYF
CDR3 DNA: TGTGCCAGCAAGGGACTAGCGGGAGGACGAGAGACCCAGTACTTC

D gene: NA
V gene: TRBV21-1
J gene: TRBJ2-5
clone size: NA
CDR3 protein: CASSKARDGWWQETQYF
CDR3 DNA: TGTGCCAGCAGCAAAGCCAGGGACGGCTGGTGGCAAGAGACCCAGTACTTC

D gene: NA
V gene: TRBV28
J gene: TRBJ1-4
clone size: NA
CDR3 protein: CASSWVLQGLEEKLFF
CDR3 DNA: TGTGCCAGCAGTTGGGTTCTACAGGGCTTAGAAGAAAAACTGTTTTTT

D gene: TRBD1
V gene: TRBV2
J gene: TRBJ1-5
clone size: NA
CDR3 protein: CASRDRAFNQPQHF
CDR3 DNA: TGTGCCAGCAGGGACAGGGCATTCAATCAGCCCCAGCATTTT

D gene: NA
V gene: TRBV6-1
J gene: TRBJ1-1
clone size: once
CDR3 protein: CAITFRLTEAFF
CDR3 DNA: TGTGCCATAACTTTCCGTTTGACTGAAGCTTTCTTT

D gene: NA
V gene: TRBV28
J gene: TRBJ2-7
clone size: few
CDR3 protein: CASSFQWGYEQYF
CDR3 DNA: TGTGCCAGCAGTTTCCAGTGGGGGTACGAGCAGTACTTC

D gene: TRBD2
V gene: TRBV7-3
J gene: TRBJ2-5
clone size: NA
CDR3 protein: CASSGDTSGRIQYF
CDR3 DNA: TGTGCCAGCAGCGGAGACACTAGCGGGAGGATCCAGTACTTC

D gene: NA
V gene: TRBV30
J gene: TRBJ1-5
clone size: NA
CDR3 protein: CAWSVPGTATNQPQHF
CDR3 DNA: TGTGCCTGGAGCGTACCTGGGACCGCTACCAATCAGCCCCAGCATTTT